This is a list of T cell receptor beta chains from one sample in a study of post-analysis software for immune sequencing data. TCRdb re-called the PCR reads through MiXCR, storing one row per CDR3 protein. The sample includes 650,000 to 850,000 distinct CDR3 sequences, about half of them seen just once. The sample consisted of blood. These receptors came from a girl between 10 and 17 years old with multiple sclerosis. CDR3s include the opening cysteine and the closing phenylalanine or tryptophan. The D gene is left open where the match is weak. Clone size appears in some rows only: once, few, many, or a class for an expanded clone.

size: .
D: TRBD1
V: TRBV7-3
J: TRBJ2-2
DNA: TGTGCCAGCAGCATCGGACAGGGGGGGGTCGGGGAGCTGTTTTTT
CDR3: CASSIGQGGVGELFF

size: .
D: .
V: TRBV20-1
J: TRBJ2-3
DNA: TGCAGTGCTAGAGATCGCCCGACGCGGGGCACAGATACGCAGTATTTT
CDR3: CSARDRPTRGTDTQYF

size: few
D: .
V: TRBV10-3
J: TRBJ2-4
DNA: TGTGCCATCAGTGAGTCGAACGGCCTTGAAAACATTCAGTACTTC
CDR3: CAISESNGLENIQYF

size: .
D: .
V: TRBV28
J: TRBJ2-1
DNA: TGTGCCAGCAGCCCCACCGGGACTGGAAGGAATGAGCAGTTCTTC
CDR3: CASSPTGTGRNEQFF

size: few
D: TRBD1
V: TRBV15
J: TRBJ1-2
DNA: TGTGCCACCAGCAGATCCCACAGGGGTGACGGCTACACCTTC
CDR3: CATSRSHRGDGYTF

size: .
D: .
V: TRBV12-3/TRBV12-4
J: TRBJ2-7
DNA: TGTGCCAGCAGTTTATGGGGGGGGGCCCACACGAACGAGCAGTACTTC
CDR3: CASSLWGGAHTNEQYF

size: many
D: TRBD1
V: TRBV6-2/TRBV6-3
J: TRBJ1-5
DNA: TGTGCCAGCAGTTACTACGGACAGGGCAGCCATCAGCCCCAGCATTTT
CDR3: CASSYYGQGSHQPQHF

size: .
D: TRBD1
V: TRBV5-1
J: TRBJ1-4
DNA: TGCGCCAGCAGCGGGACAGGGGGCGGCGAAAAACTGTTTTTT
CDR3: CASSGTGGGEKLFF

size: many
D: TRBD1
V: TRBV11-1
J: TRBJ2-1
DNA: TGTGCCAGCAGCTTAGCCCCGGGACAGGACTTCAATGAGCAGTTCTTC
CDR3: CASSLAPGQDFNEQFF

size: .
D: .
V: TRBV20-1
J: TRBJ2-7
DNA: TGCAGTGCTAACCGGGACGGAGGCTACGAGCAGTACTTC
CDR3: CSANRDGGYEQYF

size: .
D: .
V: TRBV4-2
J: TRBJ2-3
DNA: TGTGCCAGCAGCCAAGACAGATACACAGATACGCAGTATTTT
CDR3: CASSQDRYTDTQYF

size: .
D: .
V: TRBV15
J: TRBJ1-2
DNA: TGTGCCACCAGCACGGAGGTGGGCAGGCGCTATGGCTACACCTTC
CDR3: CATSTEVGRRYGYTF

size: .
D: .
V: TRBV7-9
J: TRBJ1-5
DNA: TGTGCCAGCAGCTTAGGAAAGGGCTTAAGACAGCCCCAGCATTTT
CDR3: CASSLGKGLRQPQHF